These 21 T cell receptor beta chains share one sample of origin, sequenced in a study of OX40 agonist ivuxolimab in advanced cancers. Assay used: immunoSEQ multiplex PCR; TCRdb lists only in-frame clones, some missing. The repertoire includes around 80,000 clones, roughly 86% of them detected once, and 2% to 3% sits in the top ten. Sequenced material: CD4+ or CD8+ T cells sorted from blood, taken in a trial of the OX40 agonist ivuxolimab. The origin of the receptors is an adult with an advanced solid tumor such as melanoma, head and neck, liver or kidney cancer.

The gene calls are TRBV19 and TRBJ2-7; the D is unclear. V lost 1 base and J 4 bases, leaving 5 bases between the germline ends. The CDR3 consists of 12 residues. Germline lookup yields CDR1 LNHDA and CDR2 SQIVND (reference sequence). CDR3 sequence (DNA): TGTGCCAGTAGTATAGGGGTATACGAGCAGTACGTC. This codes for CASSIGVYEQYV.

Here the CDR3 reads CATPGGELFSYEQYV. CDR3 nucleotide sequence: TGTGCCACCCCGGGGGGGGAGCTCTTCTCCTACGAGCAGTACGTC. J is TRBJ2-7 and V is TRBV6-4; 8 bases line up with TRBD2. Unmatched junction bases numbered 11, after V lost 10 bases and J lost 0 bases. The CDR3 sequence is 15 residues long. Germline loops: CDR1 MRHNA, CDR2 SNTAGT.

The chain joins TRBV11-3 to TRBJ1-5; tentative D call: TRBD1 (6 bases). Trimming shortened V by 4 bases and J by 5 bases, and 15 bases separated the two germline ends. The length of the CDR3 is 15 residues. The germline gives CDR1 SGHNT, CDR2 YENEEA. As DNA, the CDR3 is TGTGCCAGCAGCTGGGGACACGGAAAGGATCAGCCCCAGCATTTT. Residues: CASSWGHGKDQPQHF.

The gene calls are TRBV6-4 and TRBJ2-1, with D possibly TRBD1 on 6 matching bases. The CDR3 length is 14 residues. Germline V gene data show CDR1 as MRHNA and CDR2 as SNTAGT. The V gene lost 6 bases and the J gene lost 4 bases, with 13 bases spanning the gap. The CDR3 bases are TGTGCCAGCAGCCCACAGGGAATATACAATGAGCAGTTCTTC. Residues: CASSPQGIYNEQFF.

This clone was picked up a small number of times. The CDR3: CASSIDTIMNTEAFF. The CDR3, as DNA: TGTGCCAGTAGTATAGACACGATCATGAACACTGAAGCTTTCTTT. The V and J genes are TRBV19 and TRBJ1-1; D not resolved. V was shortened by 0 bases and J by 0 bases, with 8 bases between the two germline ends. The CDR3 loop spans 15 amino acids. Germline-derived CDR1 and CDR2 are LNHDA and SQIVND (reference sequence).

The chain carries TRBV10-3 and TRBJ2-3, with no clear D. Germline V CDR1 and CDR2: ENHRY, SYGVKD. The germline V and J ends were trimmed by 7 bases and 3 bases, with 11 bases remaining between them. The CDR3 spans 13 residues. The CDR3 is CAINAAVTDTQYF. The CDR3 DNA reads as TGTGCCATCAACGCCGCGGTTACAGATACGCAGTATTTT.

Here the CDR3 DNA reads TGTGCCAGCAGCGAACAGGGTTTTAGGGATTCACCCCTCCACTTT. Amino acids: CASSEQGFRDSPLHF. This chain connects TRBV9 to TRBJ1-6; a possible D gene is TRBD1 (6 bases). Germline CDR1 and CDR2: SGDLS and YYNGEE. The CDR3 has 15 residues. The V end was cut by 3 bases, the J end by 8 bases, with 15 bases between.

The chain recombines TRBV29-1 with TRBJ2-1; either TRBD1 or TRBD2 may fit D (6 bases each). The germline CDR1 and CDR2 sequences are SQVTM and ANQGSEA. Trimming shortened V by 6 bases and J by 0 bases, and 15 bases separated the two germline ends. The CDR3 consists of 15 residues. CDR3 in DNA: TGCAGCGTGCAAGGGGGGCCCAACTCCTACAATGAGCAGTTCTTC. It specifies CSVQGGPNSYNEQFF.

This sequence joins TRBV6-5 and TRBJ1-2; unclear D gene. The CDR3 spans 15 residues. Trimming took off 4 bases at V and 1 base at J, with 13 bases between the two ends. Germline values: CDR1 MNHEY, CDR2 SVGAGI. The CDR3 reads CASSSLLQLNYGYTF. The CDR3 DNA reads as TGTGCCAGCAGTTCCCTGTTACAGCTTAACTATGGCTACACCTTC.

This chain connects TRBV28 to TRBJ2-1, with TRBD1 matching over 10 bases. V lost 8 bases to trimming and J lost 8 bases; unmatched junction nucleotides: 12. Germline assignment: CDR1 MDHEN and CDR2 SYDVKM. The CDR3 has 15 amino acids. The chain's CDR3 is CASQGPGQGTDEQFF. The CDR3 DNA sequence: TGTGCCAGCCAGGGGCCGGGACAGGGGACCGATGAGCAGTTCTTC.

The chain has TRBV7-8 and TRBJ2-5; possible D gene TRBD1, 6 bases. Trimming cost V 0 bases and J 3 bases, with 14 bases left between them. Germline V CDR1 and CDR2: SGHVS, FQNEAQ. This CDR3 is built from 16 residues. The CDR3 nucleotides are TGTGCCAGCAGCTTAGCCCACCGGGACAAGAAAGAGACCCAGTACTTC. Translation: CASSLAHRDKKETQYF.

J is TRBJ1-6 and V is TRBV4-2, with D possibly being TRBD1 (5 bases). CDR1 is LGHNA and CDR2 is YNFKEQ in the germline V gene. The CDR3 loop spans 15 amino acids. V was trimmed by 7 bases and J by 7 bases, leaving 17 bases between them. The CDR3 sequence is CASTQGNSENSPLHF. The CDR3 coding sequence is TGTGCCAGCACCCAGGGAAACTCCGAGAATTCACCCCTCCACTTT.

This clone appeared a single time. The CDR3 protein is CASSQESGVVGYTF. The CDR3 coding sequence is TGCGCCAGCAGCCAAGAATCAGGGGTAGTTGGCTACACCTTC. The rearrangement links TRBV4-3 to TRBJ1-2; maybe TRBD1 (6 bases). The germline V gene encodes CDR1 LGHNA and CDR2 YSLEER. The CDR3 totals 14 residues. The V gene lost 0 bases and the J gene lost 7 bases, with 12 bases spanning the gap.

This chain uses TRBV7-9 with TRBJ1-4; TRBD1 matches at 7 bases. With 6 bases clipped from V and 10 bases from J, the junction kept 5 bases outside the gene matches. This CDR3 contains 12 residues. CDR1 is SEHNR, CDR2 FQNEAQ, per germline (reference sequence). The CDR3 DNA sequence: TGTGCCAGCAGATATTCAGGGGGAAAACTGTTTTTT. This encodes CASRYSGGKLFF.

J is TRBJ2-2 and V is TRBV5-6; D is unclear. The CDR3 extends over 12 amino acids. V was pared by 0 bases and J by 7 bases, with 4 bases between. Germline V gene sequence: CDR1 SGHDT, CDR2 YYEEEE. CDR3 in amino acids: CASSLDLGELFF. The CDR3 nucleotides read TGTGCCAGCAGCTTGGACCTCGGGGAGCTGTTTTTT.

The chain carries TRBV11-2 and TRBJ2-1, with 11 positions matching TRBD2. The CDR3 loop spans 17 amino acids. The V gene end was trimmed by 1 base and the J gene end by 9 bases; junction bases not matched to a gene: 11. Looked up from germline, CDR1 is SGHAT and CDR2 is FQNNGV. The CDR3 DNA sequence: TGTGCCAGCAGCTTAGGGCTAGCGGGGGGACCCAGGGGTGAGCAGTTCTTC. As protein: CASSLGLAGGPRGEQFF.

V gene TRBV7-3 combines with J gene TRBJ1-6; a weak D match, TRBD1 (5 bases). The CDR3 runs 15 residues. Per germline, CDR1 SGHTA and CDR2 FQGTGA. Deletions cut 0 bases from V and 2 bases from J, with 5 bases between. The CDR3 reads CASSLTGAYNSPLHF. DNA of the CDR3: TGTGCCAGCAGCTTAACGGGGGCCTATAATTCACCCCTCCACTTT.

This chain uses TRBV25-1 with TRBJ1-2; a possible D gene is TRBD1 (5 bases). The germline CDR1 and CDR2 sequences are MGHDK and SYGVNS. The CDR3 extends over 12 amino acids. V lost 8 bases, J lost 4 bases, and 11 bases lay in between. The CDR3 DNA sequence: TGTGCCAGCTCCAGGGAGCTCTATGGCTACACCTTC. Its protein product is CASSRELYGYTF.

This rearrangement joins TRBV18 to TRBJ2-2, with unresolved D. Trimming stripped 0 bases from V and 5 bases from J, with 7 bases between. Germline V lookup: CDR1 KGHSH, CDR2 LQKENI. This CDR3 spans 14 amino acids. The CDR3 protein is CASSPPTRTGELFF. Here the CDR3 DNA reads TGTGCCAGCTCACCACCGACACGGACCGGGGAGCTGTTTTTT.

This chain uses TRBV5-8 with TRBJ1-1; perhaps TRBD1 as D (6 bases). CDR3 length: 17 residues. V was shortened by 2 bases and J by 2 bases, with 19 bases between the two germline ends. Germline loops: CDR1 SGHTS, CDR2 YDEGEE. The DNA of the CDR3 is TGTGCCAGCAGCTTCGTTAGGGGCCGGGACATAAACACTGAAGCTTTCTTT. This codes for CASSFVRGRDINTEAFF.

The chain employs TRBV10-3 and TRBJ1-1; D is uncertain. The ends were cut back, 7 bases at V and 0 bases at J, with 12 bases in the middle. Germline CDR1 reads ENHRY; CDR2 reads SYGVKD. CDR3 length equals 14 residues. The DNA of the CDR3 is TGTGCCATCACAAGAAGTCAGATGAACACTGAAGCTTTCTTT. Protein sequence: CAITRSQMNTEAFF.